A single sample gave rise to the 14 T cell receptor beta chains below, sequenced in a study of blood T cells in healthy people across ages. A J-beta primer mix and a sample-barcoded 5' primer were used in a second PCR of roughly 6 to 11 cycles. One entry per CDR3 protein, called by TCRdb with MiXCR from the 5' RACE reads. The sample contains 700,000 or so distinct CDR3 sequences, over 40% of which appear only once. The source material was blood. These receptors were obtained from a man of 80 years or more in good health.

V is TRBV6-2 or TRBV6-3 and J is TRBJ2-7; D possibly corresponds to TRBD2 (6 bases). The CDR3 totals 14 residues. The germline CDR1 and CDR2 sequences are MNHEY and SVGEGT. The V end was cut by 2 bases, the J end by 3 bases, with 11 bases between. The CDR3 loop is CASSYRGVVYEQYF. The DNA of the CDR3 is TGTGCCAGCAGTTACCGCGGGGTCGTCTACGAGCAGTACTTC.

The V call is TRBV20-1, the J call TRBJ1-2; 9 bases line up with TRBD1. CDR3 length equals 13 residues. V lost 3 bases, J lost 6 bases, and 5 bases stayed unmatched. Germline loops: CDR1 DFQATT, CDR2 SNEGSKA (reference sequence). CDR3 DNA: TGCAGTGCTAGTGAGGGACAGGGAGATGGCTACACCTTC. The encoded protein is CSASEGQGDGYTF.

The sample holds a few counts of this clonotype. The V and J genes are TRBV7-2 and TRBJ2-1; D is unresolved. Trimming removed 1 base from V and 7 bases from J, with 14 bases in between. The CDR3 extends over 15 amino acids. Germline values: CDR1 SGHTA, CDR2 FQGNSA. The CDR3 spells CASSLDRSQGNEQFF. The CDR3 bases are TGTGCCAGCAGCTTAGATCGGTCGCAAGGGAATGAGCAGTTCTTC. Drawing the rest from reference TRBV7-2 and TRBJ2-1, the complete variable domain is GAGVSQSPSNKVTEKGKDVELRCDPISGHTALYWYRQSLGQGLEFLIYFQGNSAPDKSGLPSDRFSAERTGGSVSTLTIQRTQQEDSAVYLCASSLDRSQGNEQFFGPGTRLTVL.

This clonotype was seen at least ten times. This rearrangement joins TRBV29-1 to TRBJ1-2; 7 bases map to TRBD1. Unmatched junction bases numbered 8, after V lost 0 bases and J lost 4 bases. Germline CDR1 and CDR2: SQVTM and ANQGSEA. The CDR3 runs to 15 residues. The CDR3 DNA sequence: TGCAGCGTTGAAGATCTTCCAGGGGGAACCTATGGCTACACCTTC. Its translation is CSVEDLPGGTYGYTF.

This clonotype has a handful of counts. One base away lies a much larger clone, so this may be a sequencing read error. This CDR3 is CASSQKGVGGEQYF. The CDR3 DNA is TGTGCCAGCAGCCAAAAGGGGGTTGGCGGCGAGCAGTACTTC. The gene calls are TRBV3-1 and TRBJ2-7; D is perhaps TRBD1 (6 bases). The V end was cut by 2 bases, the J end by 6 bases, with 14 bases between. Per the germline V gene, CDR1 is LGHDT and CDR2 is YNNKEL (reference sequence). This CDR3 spans 14 amino acids.

The V gene is TRBV3-1, the J gene TRBJ2-7, with 10 bases fitting TRBD2. The junction had 1 base not matched to a gene; V was cut back by 1 base and J by 4 bases. CDR3 length equals 14 residues. CDR1 and CDR2 from the germline V gene are LGHDT and YNNKEL (reference sequence). The DNA for the CDR3 is TGTGCCAGCAGCCAAGCTAGCGGGAGTTACGAGCAGTACTTC. Translated: CASSQASGSYEQYF.

V and J are TRBV6-5 and TRBJ1-4, with a possible D match to TRBD1 (5 bases). The CDR3 is 19 amino acids. Germline V gene sequence: CDR1 MNHEY, CDR2 SVGAGI. Trimming pared 0 bases from V and 7 bases from J, leaving 24 bases between. CDR3 coding DNA: TGTGCCAGCAGTTACTCGCGTTACACCAGGGCACCAGGAGGTGAAAAACTGTTTTTT. Protein: CASSYSRYTRAPGGEKLFF.

The chain carries TRBV7-2 and TRBJ1-1, with D possibly matching TRBD1 (5 bases). This CDR3 has 13 amino acids. Trimming took off 7 bases at V and 7 bases at J, with 16 bases between the two ends. The germline gives CDR1 SGHTA, CDR2 FQGNSA. CDR3 DNA: TGTGCCAGCACCCCGCGTTATGGGGGTGAAGCTTTCTTT. Translating it yields CASTPRYGGEAFF.

The chain combines TRBV7-2 with TRBJ2-1, with 12 positions matching TRBD2. CDR1 and CDR2 (germline): SGHTA, FQGNSA. The J segment lost 10 bases and the V segment lost 5 bases, leaving 9 bases of the junction unmatched. The CDR3 is made up of 15 amino acids. The CDR3 DNA is TGTGCCAGCAGCACCAGACTAGCGGGAGTGGGAGAGCAGTTCTTC. Amino acid sequence: CASSTRLAGVGEQFF.

This clonotype was picked up a small number of times. The CDR3 DNA sequence: TGCAGCGCTTTTGGACAGGTGAACACTGAAGCTTTCTTT. This gives the protein CSAFGQVNTEAFF. The chain carries TRBV29-1 and TRBJ1-1, with 7 bases identical to TRBD1. Germline-derived CDR1 and CDR2 are SQVTM and ANQGSEA. Unmatched junction bases numbered 5, after V lost 7 bases and J lost 0 bases. The CDR3 spans 13 residues.

The table lists this clonotype with many counts. The chain uses TRBV29-1 and TRBJ2-5; no clear D gene. This CDR3 is built from 14 residues. V lost 0 bases and J 2 bases, leaving 10 bases between the germline ends. Looked up from germline, CDR1 is SQVTM and CDR2 is ANQGSEA. The CDR3 DNA follows: TGCAGCGTTGAAGAGCCCAGGAGACAAGAGACCCAGTACTTC. It codes for CSVEEPRRQETQYF.

The genes are TRBV5-1 and TRBJ2-1; 8 positions agree with TRBD2. After removal of 4 bases from V and 3 bases from J, the junction contained 12 bases not matched to a gene. CDR1 is SGHRS and CDR2 is YFSETQ in the germline V gene. The CDR3 sequence is 17 residues long. The DNA of the CDR3 is TGCGCCAGCAGCGACGACGCAGCGGGGGCCCTCTACAATGAGCAGTTCTTC. It encodes CASSDDAAGALYNEQFF. Full variable domain (rest looked up from reference TRBV5-1 and TRBJ2-1): KAGVTQTPRYLIKTRGQQVTLSCSPISGHRSVSWYQQTPGQGLQFLFEYFSETQRNKGNFPGRFSGRQFSNSRSEMNVSTLELGDSALYLCASSDDAAGALYNEQFFGPGTRLTVL.

Concerning this clonotype itself: A much bigger clone sits one base away, suggesting this may be a read error. The rearrangement joins TRBV21-1 to TRBJ1-5. TRBV21-1 is assigned pseudogene status. The length of the CDR3 is 16 residues. The CDR3 DNA reads as TGTGCCAGCAGCACTTGCGCTAGCGCTAGCAGTCAGCCCCAGCATTTT. As protein: CASSTCASASSQPQHF.

This sequence joins TRBV3-1 and TRBJ2-5; no reliable D call. The V end lost 1 base, the J end lost 5 bases, and 8 bases lay between the germline ends. The CDR3 is made up of 13 amino acids. From germline, CDR1 is LGHDT and CDR2 YNNKEL (reference sequence). The DNA for the CDR3 is TGTGCCAGCAGCCAAGTTTTGGGCGAGACCCAGTACTTC. Its protein is CASSQVLGETQYF.